The 23 T cell receptor beta chains below were found in one sample sequenced in a study of blood T cell repertoires in COVID-19 (dated by TCRdb to the early 2020s). Library prep was done by the immunoSEQ multiplex PCR assay. Not all clones reach the TCRdb copy of this immuneACCESS table, which keeps in-frame sequences only. Checked studies attribute under half of the gap to unresolved V genes and leave the rest unexplained. The sample includes approximately 270,000 clones, with 85% to 90% observed a single time. Over 4% of the sample rests with the top ten. The sample taken for sequencing was PBMCs or T cells enriched from blood (not recorded which). The source of these receptors is a woman in her 30s with acute COVID-19.

The V call is TRBV3-1 (or the pseudogene TRBV3-2), the J call TRBJ2-1; D not resolved. The CDR3 consists of 11 residues. Trimming pared 3 bases from V and 10 bases from J, leaving 7 bases between. In germline, CDR1 is LGHDT, CDR2 YNNKEL (reference sequence). The CDR3 DNA follows: TGTGCCAGCAGCCAGGGCAACGAGCAGTTCTTC. It translates to CASSQGNEQFF.

This clone showed up just a few times. The chain combines TRBV30 with TRBJ2-7; perhaps TRBD2 as D (7 bases). Germline CDR1 is GTSNPN and CDR2 is SVGIG (reference sequence). Trimming cost V 7 bases and J 6 bases, with 16 bases left between them. This CDR3 region has 12 residues. The CDR3 sequence: CALSRGAGEQYF. The CDR3 region has the DNA TGTGCCTTGTCCCGGGGGGCGGGCGAGCAGTACTTC.

To note about this clone: One end of the junction does not line up with germline, which may come from a read error. This chain uses TRBV7-2 with TRBJ2-1, with D tentatively TRBD2 (6 bases). Germline V gene sequence: CDR1 SGHTA, CDR2 FQGNSA. This CDR3 region has 13 residues. The CDR3: CASRLGEAREQFF. The CDR3, as DNA: TGTGCCAGCAGGTTAGGGGAGGCTCGAGAGCAGTTCTTC.

The chain recombines TRBV7-2 with TRBJ2-7; 7 bases match TRBD2. CDR1 is SGHTA, CDR2 FQGNSA, per germline. The CDR3 contains 14 residues. Germline trimming cut 2 bases from V and 6 bases from J; bases unmatched to any gene: 7. The CDR3 here is CASSLLRETGEQYF. The DNA of the CDR3 is TGTGCCAGCAGCTTATTGCGGGAGACTGGCGAGCAGTACTTC.

This clone was counted between two and nine times. V and J are TRBV21-1 and TRBJ2-1; TRBD2, the D gene given by the table, was not confirmed from the DNA. TRBV21-1 is labeled a pseudogene. The CDR3 loop spans 12 amino acids. The CDR3 DNA is TGTGCCAGCAGCAAAGGAGTAGATGAGCAGTTCTTC. This translates into CASSKGVDEQFF.

The rearrangement uses TRBV2 and TRBJ2-3; perhaps TRBD2 as D (5 bases). V lost 1 base and J 2 bases, leaving 7 bases between the germline ends. Germline V gene data show CDR1 as SNHLY and CDR2 as FYNNEI. The CDR3 totals 14 residues. The CDR3 nucleotides are TGTGCCAGCAGTGAAGGACTAATCACAGATACGCAGTATTTT. It translates to CASSEGLITDTQYF.

The chain combines TRBV4-3 with TRBJ2-6; TRBD2 agrees at 7 bases. Losses at the gene ends were 1 base for V and 1 base for J; bases not matched to a gene: 4. Germline CDR1 reads LGHNA; CDR2 reads YSLEER. The CDR3 consists of 17 residues. The CDR3 protein is CASSQVTGGSGANVLTF. CDR3 DNA: TGCGCCAGCAGCCAAGTTACGGGAGGTTCTGGGGCCAACGTCCTGACTTTC.

V gene TRBV11-2 combines with J gene TRBJ1-6, with 11 bases identical to TRBD1. Germline V gene data show CDR1 as SGHAT and CDR2 as FQNNGV. J lost 10 bases, V lost 0 bases, and 11 bases had no gene match. This CDR3 spans 18 amino acids. CDR3 sequence: CASSLERTGGQGYSPLHF. CDR3 sequence (DNA): TGTGCCAGCAGCTTAGAACGGACAGGGGGCCAGGGATACTCACCCCTCCACTTT.

This sequence joins TRBV19 and TRBJ1-2; weak D call: TRBD1 (5 bases). Germline loops: CDR1 LNHDA, CDR2 SQIVND (reference sequence). The germline V and J ends were trimmed by 7 bases and 0 bases, with 18 bases remaining between them. The CDR3 consists of 16 residues. The CDR3 sequence is CASTYGAGPANYGYTF. CDR3 nucleotide sequence: TGTGCCAGTACCTATGGGGCAGGGCCTGCTAACTATGGCTACACCTTC.

A single count supports this clone. The chain recombines TRBV11-2 with TRBJ2-6; TRBD1 aligns across 7 bases. Trimming cost V 5 bases and J 2 bases; bases outside gene matches: 9. CDR1 is SGHAT, CDR2 FQNNGV, per germline. This CDR3 region has 17 residues. The CDR3, as DNA: TGTGCCAGCAGCGTGGGGACAGTAGCTACTGGGGCCAACGTCCTGACTTTC. Its translation: CASSVGTVATGANVLTF.

This clone was counted once. The chain carries TRBV27 and TRBJ1-1; perhaps TRBD1 as D (5 bases). Deletions cut 0 bases from V and 1 base from J, with 6 bases between. Germline CDR1 and CDR2: MNHEY and SMNVEV (reference sequence). The CDR3 loop spans 14 amino acids. CDR3: CASSLSGQNTEAFF. The CDR3 region has the DNA TGTGCCAGCAGTTTATCGGGGCAGAACACTGAAGCTTTCTTT.

This clone has just one count. This chain links TRBV5-1 with TRBJ2-1, with 7 bases aligning to TRBD2. J gave up 4 bases and V 3 bases, and 4 bases lay outside the gene matches. Germline V gene data show CDR1 as SGHRS and CDR2 as YFSETQ. CDR3 length equals 14 residues. The DNA of the CDR3 is TGCGCCAGCAGCTACTCCGGGGGGTACAATGAGCAGTTCTTC. Translating it yields CASSYSGGYNEQFF.

This rearrangement joins TRBV28 to TRBJ1-4; 8 positions match TRBD1. V dropped 6 bases and J dropped 7; count of bases not matched to a gene: 7. Germline V CDR1 and CDR2: MDHEN, SYDVKM. CDR3 length: 14 residues. CDR3: CASSLTGGAEKLFF. CDR3 sequence (DNA): TGTGCCAGCAGCCTAACAGGGGGAGCTGAAAAACTGTTTTTT.

The rearrangement joins TRBV9 to TRBJ2-7; D unclear. CDR3 size: 14 residues. Trimming took off 0 bases at V and 3 bases at J, with 10 bases between the two ends. Germline-derived CDR1 and CDR2 are SGDLS and YYNGEE. The CDR3 region has the DNA TGTGCCAGCAGCGTAGACCACAAAAGCTACGAGCAGTACTTC. Protein sequence: CASSVDHKSYEQYF.

CDR3 loop: CASIPPGGGDEQFF. The DNA of the CDR3 is TGCGCCAGTATCCCACCTGGTGGAGGCGATGAGCAGTTCTTC. The rearrangement joins TRBV5-1 to TRBJ2-1; D might be TRBD2 (5 bases). The CDR3 is made up of 14 amino acids. V was shortened by 8 bases and J by 8 bases, with 20 bases between the two germline ends. CDR1 is SGHRS and CDR2 is YFSETQ in the germline V gene.

The CDR3 nucleotides are TGTGCCACCAGCACCCGTTACACAGATACGCAGTATTTT. Protein product: CATSTRYTDTQYF. J is TRBJ2-3 and V is TRBV15; D gene uncertain. V dropped 4 bases and J dropped 2 bases, with 7 bases sitting between them. Germline assignment: CDR1 LNHNV and CDR2 YYDKDF (reference sequence). The CDR3 loop spans 13 amino acids. Based on the CDR3 plus reference TRBV15 and TRBJ2-3, the full variable domain is DAMVIQNPRYQVTQFGKPVTLSCSQTLNHNVMYWYQQKSSQAPKLLFHYYDKDFNNEADTPDNFQSRRPNTSFCFLDIRSPGLGDTAMYLCATSTRYTDTQYFGPGTRLTVL.

This chain uses TRBV29-1 with TRBJ1-1; perhaps TRBD1 as D (6 bases). The V gene lost 1 base and the J gene lost 0 bases, with 15 bases spanning the gap. The CDR3 runs 16 residues. Germline values: CDR1 SQVTM, CDR2 ANQGSEA. The chain's CDR3 is CSVEGLSGGMNTEAFF. The CDR3 coding sequence is TGCAGCGTTGAAGGGCTCTCGGGGGGCATGAACACTGAAGCTTTCTTT.

The genes are TRBV4-1 and TRBJ2-5; 7 bases align to TRBD2. J lost 4 bases, V lost 1 base, and 15 bases had no gene match. Germline V lookup: CDR1 MGHRA, CDR2 YSYEKL. The CDR3 contains 18 residues. Here the CDR3 reads CASSQVGASGSRLETQYF. CDR3 coding DNA: TGCGCCAGCAGCCAAGTAGGAGCTAGCGGAAGCAGGCTAGAGACCCAGTACTTC.

The chain combines TRBV20-1 with TRBJ2-7, with 7 bases fitting TRBD2. With 3 bases clipped from V and 4 bases from J, the junction kept 6 bases outside the gene matches. The CDR3 contains 13 residues. Germline V gene lookup returns CDR1 DFQATT and CDR2 SNEGSKA (reference sequence). CDR3 DNA sequence: TGCAGTGCTAGTGGCGGGAGTTTTTACGAGCAGTACTTC. Its translation: CSASGGSFYEQYF.

Comment on this clone: Other DNA sequences from this sample encode an identical CDR3 as well. The CDR3 DNA reads TGTGCCAGCAGCCAAGGGACAGATAATCAGCCCCAGCATTTT. It encodes CASSQGTDNQPQHF. The gene calls are TRBV4-2 and TRBJ1-5, with a possible D match to TRBD1 (6 bases). The CDR3 runs 14 residues. Germline-derived CDR1 and CDR2 are LGHNA and YNFKEQ. Trimming took off 1 base at V and 4 bases at J, with 8 bases between the two ends.

The rearrangement links TRBV5-1 to TRBJ2-5; 10 bases align to TRBD1. The J segment lost 9 bases and the V segment lost 3 bases, leaving 14 bases of the junction unmatched. The CDR3 is 16 residues long. The germline CDR1 and CDR2 sequences are SGHRS and YFSETQ. The CDR3 sequence is CASSWGRQGATGAQYF. CDR3 DNA: TGCGCCAGCAGCTGGGGACGACAGGGGGCAACAGGAGCCCAGTACTTC.

This rearrangement joins TRBV21-1 to TRBJ1-6; the table's D call, TRBD1, was not checked against the DNA. TRBV21-1 is flagged as a pseudogene. The CDR3 runs to 16 residues. Here the CDR3 DNA reads TGTGCCAGCAGCAAAGAACGGGCCAGGGGGAATTCACCCCTCCACTTT. It translates to CASSKERARGNSPLHF.

This clone was found a few times. V and J are TRBV6-5 and TRBJ1-1, with D possibly matching TRBD1 (6 bases). V was clipped by 6 bases and J by 7 bases, with 15 bases between them. The CDR3 has 13 amino acids. The germline V gene encodes CDR1 MNHEY and CDR2 SVGAGI. The CDR3: CASSRDTAIEAFF. CDR3 in DNA: TGTGCCAGCAGCCGGGACACGGCGATTGAAGCTTTCTTT.